The rows below give T cell receptor beta chains drawn from one sample of a study of spatial heterogeneity in lung cancer. From the 5' RACE reads, TCRdb called clonotypes with MiXCR, one entry per CDR3 protein. The sample contains 7,800 or so distinct CDR3 sequences, 7% to 10% of which appear only once. The sequencing here drew on lung tumor tissue, taken at surgery. The receptors were gathered from a male donor with early-stage non-small cell lung cancer. CDR3s include the opening cysteine and the closing phenylalanine or tryptophan. A D gene is named only where the DNA matches it firmly. Each size is once, few or many counts, or a class when the clone is expanded.

>TRBJ2-2|TRBV11-2|-|medium-sized
CASSQSPPGHGELFF
TGTGCCAGCAGCCAGAGCCCGCCCGGGCACGGGGAGCTGTTTTTT
>TRBJ2-3|TRBV28|-|medium-sized
CASSRTSSDTQYF
TGTGCCAGCAGCCGGACTTCCTCAGATACGCAGTATTTT
>TRBJ2-2|TRBV5-6|-|many
CASSLEDRGELFF
TGTGCCAGCAGCTTGGAGGATCGCGGGGAGCTGTTTTTT
>TRBJ2-4|TRBV5-1|TRBD2|medium-sized
CASSLPGGENIQYF
TGCGCCAGCAGCTTGCCGGGAGGGGAAAACATTCAGTACTTC
>TRBJ2-4|TRBV20-1|-|medium-sized
CSARDPGGQTNIQYF
TGCAGTGCTAGAGATCCTGGAGGACAGACAAACATTCAGTACTTC
>TRBJ2-7|TRBV6-2/TRBV6-3|TRBD2|medium-sized
CASSSLLAGIYEQYF
TGTGCCAGCAGTTCCCTACTAGCGGGGATCTACGAGCAGTACTTC
>TRBJ1-4|TRBV29-1|-|many
CSAGSPTNEKLFF
TGCAGCGCCGGGAGTCCGACTAATGAAAAACTGTTTTTT
>TRBJ2-5|TRBV5-6|TRBD2|medium-sized
CASSLKLAGGETQYF
TGTGCCAGCAGCTTGAAACTAGCGGGAGGAGAGACCCAGTACTTC
>TRBJ2-7|TRBV6-1|TRBD2|medium-sized
CASSVNSGRYEQYF
TGTGCCAGCAGTGTAAATAGCGGGAGATACGAGCAGTACTTC
>TRBJ2-4|TRBV28|-|few
CASSPDLAKNIQYF
TGTGCCAGCAGTCCGGATTTAGCCAAAAACATTCAGTACTTC
>TRBJ2-7|TRBV7-2|-|many
CASSSTRYEQYF
TGTGCCAGCAGCTCAACACGGTACGAGCAGTACTTC
>TRBJ2-2|TRBV6-4|-|large
CASSRGSSTGELFF
TGTGCCAGCTCGAGGGGGTCGAGCACCGGGGAGCTGTTTTTT
>TRBJ2-3|TRBV5-1|-|medium-sized
CASHPTGSFTDTQYF
TGCGCCAGCCACCCAACTGGTAGTTTCACAGATACGCAGTATTTT
>TRBJ1-2|TRBV7-2|-|few
CASSLDRIYGYTF
TGTGCCAGCAGCCTCGACAGAATCTATGGCTACACCTTC
>TRBJ2-3|TRBV5-4|-|medium-sized
CASSPFWGTDTQYF
TGTGCCAGCAGCCCCTTCTGGGGCACAGATACGCAGTATTTT
>TRBJ1-2|TRBV6-5|TRBD1|medium-sized
CASSPWTGIGYGYTF
TGTGCCAGCAGTCCCTGGACAGGGATTGGCTATGGCTACACCTTC
>TRBJ2-3|TRBV10-3|TRBD2|medium-sized
CAIRISGISTDTQYF
TGTGCCATCCGCATTAGCGGGATAAGCACAGATACGCAGTATTTT
>TRBJ2-5|TRBV18|TRBD1|medium-sized
CASSPLQGMGKETQYF
TGTGCCAGCTCACCTTTACAGGGGATGGGTAAAGAGACCCAGTACTTC
>TRBJ1-4|TRBV19|-|many
CASSIAGSTNEKLFF
TGTGCCAGTAGTATAGCAGGATCGACTAATGAAAAACTGTTTTTT
>TRBJ2-7|TRBV5-1|-|medium-sized
CASKETPGRAEQYF
TGCGCCAGCAAGGAGACTCCAGGGCGTGCCGAGCAGTACTTC
>TRBJ1-5|TRBV7-2|TRBD1|many
CASSPDRDQPQHF
TGTGCCAGCAGCCCGGACAGGGATCAGCCCCAGCATTTT
>TRBJ2-3|TRBV29-1|TRBD1|medium-sized
CSVLTGGSDTQYF
TGCAGCGTTCTGACAGGGGGATCAGATACGCAGTATTTT
>TRBJ2-1|TRBV7-9|-|medium-sized
CASSLARHNEQFF
TGTGCCAGCAGCTTAGCGAGGCACAATGAGCAGTTCTTC
>TRBJ2-5|TRBV29-1|TRBD2|medium-sized
CSGSGRQTQYF
TGCAGCGGCAGCGGGAGGCAGACCCAGTACTTC
>TRBJ1-5|TRBV6-1|-|many
CASSEFGGGQPQHF
TGTGCCAGCAGTGAATTTGGAGGAGGTCAGCCCCAGCATTTT
>TRBJ1-5|TRBV6-1|-|medium-sized
CASSVTGTYKPQHF
TGTGCCAGCAGTGTCACCGGGACTTACAAGCCCCAGCATTTT
>TRBJ2-1|TRBV12-3/TRBV12-4|TRBD2|medium-sized
CASSKLAGGRDEQFF
TGTGCCAGCAGTAAACTAGCGGGAGGGAGGGATGAGCAGTTCTTC
>TRBJ2-1|TRBV5-1|TRBD2|medium-sized
CASSLRAGLDYNEQFF
TGCGCCAGCAGCTTGCGGGCCGGACTAGACTACAATGAGCAGTTCTTC
>TRBJ2-3|TRBV11-2|-|medium-sized
CASSLDSQAWNTQYF
TGTGCCAGCAGCTTAGATAGCCAGGCGTGGAATACGCAGTATTTT
>TRBJ1-5|TRBV20-1|-|few
CSVRGRDQPQHF
TGCAGTGTGAGGGGCAGGGATCAGCCCCAGCATTTT
>TRBJ2-2|TRBV10-3|-|medium-sized
CAISEGQNTGELFF
TGTGCCATCAGTGAGGGGCAGAACACCGGGGAGCTGTTTTTT
>TRBJ1-1|TRBV5-1|-|many
CASKGSMNTEAFF
TGCGCCAGCAAGGGGTCCATGAACACTGAAGCTTTCTTT
>TRBJ2-6|TRBV6-2/TRBV6-3|-|few
CASSSSGANVLTF
TGTGCCAGCAGTTCATCTGGGGCCAACGTCCTGACTTTC
>TRBJ2-7|TRBV5-1|-|medium-sized
CASSLGDLSSYEQYF
TGCGCCAGCAGCTTGGGGGACCTCTCCTCCTACGAGCAGTACTTC
>TRBJ2-3|TRBV5-1|-|medium-sized
CASSFTRGIGTDTQYF
TGCGCCAGCAGCTTTACCAGGGGTATTGGCACAGATACGCAGTATTTT
>TRBJ2-1|TRBV27|-|medium-sized
CASSLSGVDNEQFF
TGTGCCAGCAGTTTATCGGGGGTGGACAATGAGCAGTTCTTC
>TRBJ2-1|TRBV20-1|TRBD2|many
CSARSGPGLRIEQFF
TGCAGTGCTAGATCGGGTCCGGGACTACGCATTGAGCAGTTCTTC
>TRBJ2-7|TRBV6-2/TRBV6-3|TRBD2|medium-sized
CASNDPGLAGEQYF
TGTGCCAGCAACGATCCGGGGCTAGCGGGAGAGCAGTACTTC
>TRBJ1-5|TRBV19|TRBD1|many
CASDTGGSDQPQHF
TGTGCCAGTGATACAGGGGGCAGTGATCAGCCCCAGCATTTT
>TRBJ2-1|TRBV29-1|-|many
CSVRRAVGEQFF
TGCAGCGTTCGTCGAGCGGTAGGTGAGCAGTTCTTC
>TRBJ2-2|TRBV19|-|many
CASSYGWNGELFF
TGTGCCAGTAGTTACGGATGGAACGGGGAGCTGTTTTTT
>TRBJ2-1|TRBV20-1|TRBD2|many
CSASSGAVYNEQFF
TGCAGTGCTTCTAGCGGGGCAGTCTACAATGAGCAGTTCTTC